This T cell receptor beta chain was documented in a study of blood T cell repertoires in COVID-19. Study summary: COVID-19 samples, acute and convalescent, were from the United States, Italy and Spain. T cells, B-cell-depleted T cells, or PBMCs supplied cDNA or gDNA.

V was pared by 3 bases and J by 2 bases, with 5 bases of the junction left unmatched. The CDR3 is 15 amino acids. Looked up from germline, CDR1 is MGHDK and CDR2 is SYGVNS. Original processing notes: It was from reference gene primer amplification that nucleated cell counts were estimated. Measured with immunoSEQ multiplex PCR; TCRdb has only the in-frame clones, and not every one. The V and J calls and clone size come from that table; D and trimming were worked out from the DNA. Of some 250,000 clones listed, approximately 89% are singletons. Cohort placement rested on clinical history that participants reported themselves.

The sequence was collected from a woman aged 25 to 39 with acute COVID-19. Specimen: PBMCs or T cells enriched from blood (not recorded which). The V call is TRBV25-1, the J call TRBJ2-7; 9 positions agree with TRBD1. The CDR3 reads CASSDYDRGTYEQYF. CDR3 DNA sequence: TGTGCCAGCAGTGATTATGACAGGGGGACCTACGAGCAGTACTTC.